A single sample is the source of the 32 T cell receptor beta chains below, sequenced in a study of T cell repertoires in cytomegalovirus infection. TCRdb fed the reads into MiXCR, producing one record per CDR3 protein. Altogether about 190,000 distinct CDR3 sequences are present, 25% to 30% being singletons, with the ten largest covering just over 30%. The sequenced sample was PBMCs. Every receptor here comes from a human donor in good health (CMV status not recorded). Some clones in this sample may be carry-over from other donors' samples.

V is TRBV7-2 and J is TRBJ2-2, with TRBD1 matching 7 bases. Germline assignment: CDR1 SGHTA and CDR2 FQGNSA. The V segment lost 6 bases and the J segment 13 bases; nucleotides outside the gene matches: 5. This CDR3 is built from 11 residues. CDR3 protein: CASRQTGPLFF. The DNA of the CDR3 is TGTGCCAGCAGACAGACAGGGCCGCTGTTTTTT.

CDR3 residues: CASSARQGSYGYTF. In nucleotides, the CDR3 is TGTGCCAGCAGTGCGAGACAGGGTTCCTATGGCTACACCTTC. The rearrangement uses TRBV2 and TRBJ1-2, with 7 bases fitting TRBD1. The CDR3 loop spans 14 amino acids. CDR1 and CDR2 (germline): SNHLY, FYNNEI. Trimming took 4 bases from V and 4 from J; bases not matched to a gene: 6.

This clonotype was counted ten times or more. The CDR3 loop is CAWRLEGNENTEAFF. For the CDR3, the DNA is TGTGCCTGGCGCCTCGAAGGGAATGAAAACACTGAAGCTTTCTTT. This chain connects TRBV30 to TRBJ1-1; D is ambiguous. V was cut by 5 bases and J by 2 bases, with 18 bases left in between. CDR1 GTSNPN and CDR2 SVGIG come from the germline V gene (reference sequence). CDR3 length: 15 residues.

This chain links TRBV11-1 with TRBJ1-1; perhaps TRBD1 as D (6 bases). CDR1 and CDR2 (germline): SGHAT, FQDESV (reference sequence). CDR3 length: 15 residues. Trimming removed 1 base from V and 1 base from J, with 10 bases in between. The CDR3 is CASSLVGAPNTEAFF. The CDR3 DNA reads TGTGCCAGCAGCTTAGTGGGGGCGCCGAACACTGAAGCTTTCTTT. The whole variable domain, remainder taken from reference TRBV11-1 and TRBJ1-1, is EAEVAQSPRYKITEKSQAVAFWCDPISGHATLYWYRQILGQGPELLVQFQDESVVDDSQLPKDRFSAERLKGVDSTLKIQPAELGDSAMYLCASSLVGAPNTEAFFGQGTRLTVV.

In its sample, this clonotype was seen a few times. The genes are TRBV7-9 and TRBJ2-1; D gene uncertain. The CDR3 covers 15 residues. From germline, CDR1 is SEHNR and CDR2 FQNEAQ (reference sequence). Trimming took 1 base from V and 0 from J, leaving 7 bases between them. CDR3: CASSLVASSYNEQFF. The CDR3 DNA is TGTGCCAGCAGCTTAGTGGCGAGCTCCTACAATGAGCAGTTCTTC.

The V and J genes are TRBV7-2 and TRBJ1-2, with D perhaps TRBD1 (5 bases). The CDR3 is 16 residues long. Germline V gene sequence: CDR1 SGHTA, CDR2 FQGNSA. The V gene lost 4 bases and the J gene lost 7 bases, with 22 bases spanning the gap. The CDR3 coding sequence is TGTGCCAGCAGCTCGACAGCGTCAACTCCCTTAAGTGGCTACACCTTC. Protein: CASSSTASTPLSGYTF.

The chain uses TRBV9 and TRBJ2-7, with D unclear. This CDR3 has 12 residues. The germline gives CDR1 SGDLS, CDR2 YYNGEE. With 3 bases removed from V and 6 bases from J, the gap between germline ends came to 10 bases. In DNA form, the CDR3 reads TGTGCCAGCAGCGGCCCTGGTCGCGAGCAGTACTTC. Translating it yields CASSGPGREQYF.

The chain has TRBV12-3 or TRBV12-4 and TRBJ2-3; D may correspond to TRBD1 or TRBD2 (5 bases each). There are 14 residues in the CDR3. The V end lost 6 bases, the J end lost 6 bases, and 16 bases lay between the germline ends. DNA for the CDR3: TGTGCCAGCAGCTCGGGGCCCCGACGGGATACGCAGTATTTT. Its translation is CASSSGPRRDTQYF.

The gene calls are TRBV6-2 or TRBV6-3 and TRBJ2-1; D gene unclear. The CDR3 loop spans 14 amino acids. CDR1 and CDR2 from the germline V gene are MNHEY and SVGEGT. The V end was cut by 7 bases, the J end by 4 bases, with 14 bases between. CDR3 amino acids: CASTPPTAYNEQFF. Here the CDR3 DNA reads TGTGCCAGCACCCCACCAACGGCGTACAATGAGCAGTTCTTC.

This clonotype was counted between two and nine times. J is TRBJ1-5 and V is TRBV19; D unclear. The CDR3 has 12 amino acids. CDR1 and CDR2 from the germline V gene are LNHDA and SQIVND (reference sequence). Trimming took off 8 bases at V and 9 bases at J, with 14 bases between the two ends. The CDR3 here is CASGDFGGPQHF. CDR3 bases: TGTGCCAGTGGGGATTTTGGAGGGCCCCAGCATTTT.

The chain uses TRBV2 and TRBJ2-5; maybe TRBD2 (6 bases). Trimming cost V 4 bases and J 2 bases, with 20 bases left between them. This CDR3 spans 17 amino acids. Germline V gene data show CDR1 as SNHLY and CDR2 as FYNNEI. CDR3 sequence reads: CASSAPGTLRGQETQYF. For the CDR3, the DNA is TGTGCCAGCAGTGCTCCCGGGACTCTAAGGGGTCAAGAGACCCAGTACTTC.

Details on this clonotype: This may be a read error, as it is one base from a much larger clone. The rearrangement uses TRBV29-1 and TRBJ1-2; D not resolved. Germline V gives CDR1 SQVTM, CDR2 ANQGSEA. Trimming shortened V by 0 bases and J by 0 bases, and 11 bases separated the two germline ends. The CDR3 extends over 15 amino acids. CDR3 residues: CSVEDWRSSNYGYTF. CDR3 sequence (DNA): TGCAGCGTTGAAGATTGGCGCTCCTCTAACTATGGCTACACCTTC.

The chain uses TRBV12-3 or TRBV12-4 and TRBJ1-1; 7 nucleotides line up with TRBD1. This CDR3 has 16 amino acids. The V and J ends lost 3 bases and 3 bases, in that order; junction bases with no gene match: 10. CDR3 nucleotide sequence: TGTGCCAGCAGTTTCCCGTCAGGGGGATCGGACACTGAAGCTTTCTTT. Amino acid sequence: CASSFPSGGSDTEAFF.

This clonotype was found once. The chain employs TRBV9 and TRBJ2-7; the D is unclear. V was cut by 0 bases and J by 3 bases, with 10 bases left in between. CDR3 length: 14 amino acids. Germline V CDR1 and CDR2: SGDLS, YYNGEE. The CDR3 is CASSVGARNYEQYF. CDR3 DNA sequence: TGTGCCAGCAGCGTAGGGGCGCGGAACTACGAGCAGTACTTC.

This clonotype was seen a handful of times. This chain links TRBV7-2 with TRBJ2-7; the match to TRBD1 covers 10 bases. Germline V gives CDR1 SGHTA, CDR2 FQGNSA. CDR3 length: 16 amino acids. Germline trimming cut 0 bases from V and 6 bases from J; bases unmatched to any gene: 8. The DNA of the CDR3 is TGTGCCAGCAGCTTAGCTAGGGGAGGGACAGGGGTCGAGCAGTACTTC. Its translation is CASSLARGGTGVEQYF.

The chain joins TRBV7-9 to TRBJ1-2; D is possibly TRBD1 (6 bases). Germline lookup yields CDR1 SEHNR and CDR2 FQNEAQ (reference sequence). CDR3 size: 15 residues. V was shortened by 5 bases and J by 2 bases, with 15 bases between the two germline ends. The CDR3 reads CASSPRGGGNYGYTF. The CDR3 DNA reads as TGTGCCAGCAGCCCACGGGGGGGGGGCAACTATGGCTACACCTTC.

This rearrangement joins TRBV6-2 or TRBV6-3 to TRBJ2-7; D may be TRBD2 (6 bases). Germline V lookup: CDR1 MNHEY, CDR2 SVGEGT. The CDR3 contains 15 residues. Trimming stripped 7 bases from V and 1 base from J, with 17 bases between. DNA for the CDR3: TGTGCCAGCACTCCACGGGGGATATTGTCCTACGAGCAGTACTTC. Its protein product is CASTPRGILSYEQYF.

V and J are TRBV7-2 and TRBJ2-1, with 7 bases that match TRBD2. The CDR3 spans 15 residues. The ends lost 6 bases at V and 4 bases at J; junction bases unmatched: 9. The germline V gene encodes CDR1 SGHTA and CDR2 FQGNSA. CDR3 region: CASSYGLGDYNEQFF. The CDR3 DNA reads as TGTGCCAGCAGTTACGGACTAGGCGATTACAATGAGCAGTTCTTC.

This clonotype appeared once. DNA for the CDR3: TGCAGTGCCGGCAGGGGGTTCAACGAGCAGTACTTC. Encoded protein: CSAGRGFNEQYF. The chain recombines TRBV20-1 with TRBJ2-7; the match to TRBD1 covers 7 bases. Germline loops: CDR1 DFQATT, CDR2 SNEGSKA (reference sequence). J lost 5 bases, V lost 6 bases, and 7 bases had no gene match. The CDR3 sequence is 12 residues long.

This clonotype was recorded a few times. The CDR3, as DNA: TGTGCCAGCAGCTTCCAACCGAACACTGAAGCTTTCTTT. This encodes CASSFQPNTEAFF. The V gene is TRBV7-6, the J gene TRBJ1-1, with D uncertain. The CDR3 consists of 13 residues. CDR1 SGHVS and CDR2 FNYEAQ come from the germline V gene. Between the trimmed V and J ends, which lost 3 bases and 1 base, there was a span of 6 bases.

The rearrangement joins TRBV29-1 to TRBJ1-5; the D is unclear. This CDR3 has 13 amino acids. V lost 1 base and J 7 bases, leaving 11 bases between the germline ends. Germline V gives CDR1 SQVTM, CDR2 ANQGSEA. The CDR3 sequence is CSVEVVGGQPQHF. CDR3 nucleotides: TGCAGCGTTGAAGTTGTAGGAGGACAGCCCCAGCATTTT. Complete variable domain (other parts from reference TRBV29-1 and TRBJ1-5): SAVISQKPSRDICQRGTSLTIQCQVDSQVTMMFWYRQQPGQSLTLIATANQGSEATYESGFVIDKFPISRPNLTFSTLTVSNMSPEDSSIYLCSVEVVGGQPQHFGDGTRLSIL.

At least ten counts were recorded for this clonotype. This rearrangement joins TRBV6-6 to TRBJ1-5; the match to TRBD1 covers 8 bases. The germline CDR1 and CDR2 sequences are MNHNY and SVGAGI (reference sequence). The CDR3 totals 17 residues. V gave up 5 bases and J gave up 5 bases; unmatched junction bases: 14. This chain's CDR3 is CASSGSRGQDLYQPQHF. The CDR3 DNA is TGTGCCAGCAGTGGATCCCGGGGACAGGACCTCTATCAGCCCCAGCATTTT.

The CDR3, as DNA: TGCGCCAGCAGGGACTCACTCGGCGACTATGGCTACACCTTC. Translated: CASRDSLGDYGYTF. The chain uses TRBV5-1 and TRBJ1-2; D unclear. The V end was cut by 5 bases, the J end by 3 bases, with 14 bases between. Germline CDR1 reads SGHRS; CDR2 reads YFSETQ. This CDR3 has 14 residues.

This clonotype was observed at least ten times. The chain joins TRBV11-2 to TRBJ2-6; no clear D gene. CDR1 and CDR2 from the germline V gene are SGHAT and FQNNGV. This CDR3 has 16 amino acids. V shed 0 bases and J shed 0 bases, with 6 bases lying between them. The CDR3 is CASSLERSSGANVLTF. The CDR3 DNA reads TGTGCCAGCAGCTTAGAGAGAAGCTCTGGGGCCAACGTCCTGACTTTC.

The chain couples TRBV7-8 to TRBJ2-7; 7 nucleotides align to TRBD1. From germline, CDR1 is SGHVS and CDR2 FQNEAQ. J gave up 3 bases and V 1 base, and 3 bases lay outside the gene matches. This CDR3 spans 14 amino acids. This CDR3 is CASSLEGQIYEQYF. The CDR3 nucleotides read TGTGCCAGCAGCTTAGAGGGACAGATCTACGAGCAGTACTTC.

This clonotype was seen once. The chain carries TRBV7-2 and TRBJ1-6, with TRBD1 as a possible D gene (6 bases). V lost 1 base to trimming and J lost 8 bases, with 18 bases between them. Germline V lookup: CDR1 SGHTA, CDR2 FQGNSA. This CDR3 has 17 amino acids. The CDR3, as DNA: TGTGCCAGCAGCTTAGACTCGAGGGGGGCCTCCTATTCACCCCTCCACTTT. This sequence encodes CASSLDSRGASYSPLHF.

This clonotype turned up a few times. This chain links TRBV29-1 with TRBJ2-5; tentatively, D is TRBD1 (6 bases). Trimming removed 8 bases at V and 3 bases at J, with 10 bases between. The V gene's germline CDR1 is SQVTM and CDR2 ANQGSEA. The CDR3 is 11 residues long. Here the CDR3 DNA reads TGCAGCATGGGGGCGGAAGAGACCCAGTACTTC. Amino acid sequence: CSMGAEETQYF.

This clonotype appeared a few times. This chain connects TRBV19 to TRBJ1-1; the D is unclear. CDR1 is LNHDA and CDR2 is SQIVND in the germline V gene (reference sequence). V was shortened by 4 bases and J by 1 base, with 10 bases between the two germline ends. This CDR3 spans 14 amino acids. CDR3 bases: TGTGCCAGTAGTAACCGGGCGCGGAACACTGAAGCTTTCTTT. Translation gives CASSNRARNTEAFF.

The V and J genes are TRBV27 and TRBJ1-1; D is possibly TRBD1 (5 bases). V lost 3 bases and J 6 bases, leaving 14 bases between the germline ends. The germline V gene encodes CDR1 MNHEY and CDR2 SMNVEV (reference sequence). The CDR3 length is 14 residues. The CDR3 is CASSLMTQGAEAFF. CDR3 DNA sequence: TGTGCCAGCAGTTTGATGACCCAGGGTGCTGAAGCTTTCTTT.

V and J are TRBV2 and TRBJ1-1, with D uncertain. Germline V lookup: CDR1 SNHLY, CDR2 FYNNEI. CDR3 length: 14 amino acids. V dropped 5 bases and J dropped 6 bases, with 16 bases sitting between them. The CDR3, as DNA: TGTGCCAGCAGTCCCGGGATTACCGGAGCTGAAGCTTTCTTT. This encodes CASSPGITGAEAFF.

This clonotype came up a few times. The chain recombines TRBV14 with TRBJ2-1; 11 nucleotides line up with TRBD2. The germline gives CDR1 SGHDN, CDR2 FVKESK. V was clipped by 4 bases and J by 8 bases; unmatched bases: 4. The CDR3 runs to 14 residues. DNA for the CDR3: TGTGCCAGCAGCCCGGGACTAGCGGCCCATGAGCAGTTCTTC. Its translation: CASSPGLAAHEQFF. Complete variable domain (other parts from reference TRBV14 and TRBJ2-1): EAGVTQFPSHSVIEKGQTVTLRCDPISGHDNLYWYRRVMGKEIKFLLHFVKESKQDESGMPNNRFLAERTGGTYSTLKVQPAELEDSGVYFCASSPGLAAHEQFFGPGTRLTVL.

This clonotype was counted a few times. The chain combines TRBV7-2 with TRBJ1-2, with 8 bases that match TRBD1. The CDR3 contains 14 residues. The trim removed 6 bases at V and 4 bases at J, leaving 7 bases unmatched. Germline V gives CDR1 SGHTA, CDR2 FQGNSA. Here the CDR3 reads CASSSQGALYGYTF. The CDR3 bases are TGTGCCAGCAGTTCGCAGGGGGCCCTCTATGGCTACACCTTC.